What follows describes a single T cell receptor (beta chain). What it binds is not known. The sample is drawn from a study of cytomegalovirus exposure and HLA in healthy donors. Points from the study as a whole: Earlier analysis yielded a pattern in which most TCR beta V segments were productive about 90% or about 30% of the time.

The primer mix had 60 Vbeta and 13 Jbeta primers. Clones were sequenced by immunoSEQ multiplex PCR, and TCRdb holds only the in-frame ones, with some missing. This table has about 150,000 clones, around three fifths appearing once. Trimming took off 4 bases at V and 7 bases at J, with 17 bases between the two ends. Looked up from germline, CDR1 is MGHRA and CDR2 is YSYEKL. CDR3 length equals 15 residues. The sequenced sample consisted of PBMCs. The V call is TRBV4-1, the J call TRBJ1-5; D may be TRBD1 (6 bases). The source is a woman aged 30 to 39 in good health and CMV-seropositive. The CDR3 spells CASSLDRGRGQPQHF. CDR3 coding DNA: TGCGCCAGCAGCCTAGACCGGGGGAGGGGGCAGCCCCAGCATTTT.